A single sample is the source of the 3 T cell receptor beta chains below, sequenced in a study of regulatory T cells in long-lasting Graves disease. Documented time point: newly diagnosed GD, antithyroid drugs for less than 3 months. Following extraction of RNA from PBMCs, that RNA was used to make the TCR library. The authors built TCR beta libraries using iRepertoire HTBI primers and Arm-PCR of CDR3 regions. TCRdb recomputed calls from the multiplex PCR reads with MiXCR, one row per CDR3 protein. Altogether about 500,000 distinct CDR3 sequences are present, about 16% being singletons, with the ten largest covering about 12%. Another study also made use of these data, one on T cells in Graves' hyperthyroidism and ophthalmopathy.

Sequencing was performed on peripheral blood mononuclear cells (PBMCs), taken at new diagnosis, from a patient treated with antithyroid drugs. The receptors were gathered from a man aged 40-55 years with Graves disease.

In its sample, this clonotype was seen a few times. The rearrangement links TRBV20-1 to TRBJ2-2; 12 nucleotides align to TRBD2. Trimming took 5 bases from V and 9 from J; bases not matched to a gene: 10. The CDR3 totals 15 residues. CDR1 is DFQATT and CDR2 is SNEGSKA in the germline V gene (reference sequence). The CDR3 DNA reads as TGCAGTGCTCTTGGACTAGCGGGACGTCCCCGGGAGCTGTTTTTT. This sequence encodes CSALGLAGRPRELFF.

This clonotype occurred a few times. The genes are TRBV7-3 and TRBJ1-6, with a weak D call TRBD1 (5 bases). The CDR3 extends over 18 amino acids. The V gene's germline CDR1 is SGHTA and CDR2 FQGTGA. V dropped 1 base and J dropped 3 bases, with 16 bases sitting between them. The CDR3 reads CASSLRPPTVDYNSPLHF. Here the CDR3 DNA reads TGTGCCAGCAGCTTAAGGCCCCCGACAGTTGACTATAATTCACCCCTCCACTTT.

This clonotype was seen repeatedly, ten times or more. This chain connects TRBV27 to TRBJ2-5, with D possibly TRBD2 on 6 matching bases. Germline V CDR1 and CDR2: MNHEY, SMNVEV (reference sequence). V lost 5 bases and J lost 4, with 14 bases in between. The CDR3 is 14 residues long. The CDR3 loop is CASSLLRAGETQYF. CDR3 in DNA: TGTGCCAGCAGTCTACTGAGAGCGGGAGAGACCCAGTACTTC.